These 5 T cell receptor beta chains came from one sample sequenced in a study of blood T cell repertoires in COVID-19. Only in-frame clones appear in the TCRdb table, and some are missing; sequencing was by immunoSEQ multiplex PCR. Among some 110,000 clones listed, around 86% were seen once. Sequences were obtained from peripheral blood. The source is a man between 50 and 59 years old with acute or convalescent COVID-19.

CDR3 in amino acids: CASSFKASGRATDTQYF. DNA of the CDR3: TGTGCCAGCAGCTTTAAGGCTAGCGGGAGGGCCACAGATACGCAGTATTTT. The V and J genes are TRBV5-4 and TRBJ2-3, with 12 bases that match TRBD2. This CDR3 comprises 17 residues. The germline V gene has CDR1 SGHNT and CDR2 YYREEE (reference sequence). J lost 2 bases, V lost 2 bases, and 6 bases had no gene match.

This sequence joins TRBV5-1 and TRBJ1-1; D may be TRBD1 (6 bases). The CDR3 covers 14 residues. Germline V gene lookup returns CDR1 SGHRS and CDR2 YFSETQ. Between the trimmed V and J ends, which lost 4 bases and 5 bases, there was a span of 15 bases. CDR3 DNA sequence: TGCGCCAGCAGCCGCGGAACAGGGTCTACTGAAGCTTTCTTT. Its translation is CASSRGTGSTEAFF.

V and J are TRBV5-1 and TRBJ1-3, with 8 bases fitting TRBD1. Germline CDR1 is SGHRS and CDR2 is YFSETQ. CDR3 length equals 14 residues. Unmatched junction bases numbered 1, after V lost 3 bases and J lost 2 bases. CDR3 residues: CASSSQGAGNTIYF. CDR3 DNA sequence: TGCGCCAGCAGCTCACAGGGGGCTGGAAACACCATATATTTT.

This clone has only one observation. A read error may produce the germline difference seen at one junction end. The rearrangement joins TRBV3-1 (or the pseudogene TRBV3-2) to TRBJ1-2; unclear D gene. The CDR3 contains 12 residues. Germline CDR1 and CDR2: LGHDT and YNNKEL (reference sequence). CDR3 in amino acids: CASIQGPVGYTF. As DNA, the CDR3 is TGTGCCAGCATCCAAGGGCCTGTTGGCTACACCTTC.

The chain carries TRBV7-9 and TRBJ2-7; the D is unclear. Deletions cut 0 bases from V and 6 bases from J, with 9 bases between. This CDR3 is built from 13 residues. Per germline, CDR1 SEHNR and CDR2 FQNEAQ (reference sequence). The DNA of the CDR3 is TGTGCCAGCAGCTTAGCGAGAGCTGGCGAGCAGTACTTC. Amino acid sequence: CASSLARAGEQYF.